This T cell receptor beta chain was identified in a study of blood T cell repertoires in COVID-19. Across the whole study: Italy, Spain and the United States were the sources of the convalescent and acute COVID-19 samples. Sources were T cells, B-cell-depleted T cells, or PBMCs; the material itself was cDNA or gDNA.

CDR1 SGHTA and CDR2 FQGTGA come from the germline V gene. The CDR3 sequence is 16 residues long. The ends lost 1 base at V and 4 bases at J; junction bases unmatched: 5. Using immunoSEQ multiplex PCR, the repertoire was profiled, and TCRdb retains in-frame clones only, with some absent. The sample lists a few hundred thousand clones, approximately 89% seen once, with approximately 2% in the top ten. The rearrangement links TRBV7-3 to TRBJ2-3; 10 bases agree with TRBD2. The origin of this receptor is a woman aged 55-70 years who had recovered from COVID-19. The sample was PBMCs or T cells enriched from blood (not recorded which). The CDR3 coding sequence is TGTGCCAGCAGCTTAATCGGGCTAGCGGGGGCAGATACGCAGTATTTT. Translating gives CASSLIGLAGADTQYF. The whole variable domain, filled in from reference TRBV7-3 and TRBJ2-3, reads GAGVSQTPSNKVTEKGKYVELRCDPISGHTALYWYRQSLGQGPEFLIYFQGTGAADDSGLPNDRFFAVRPEGSVSTLKIQRTERGDSAVYLCASSLIGLAGADTQYFGPGTRLTVL.